This entry lists 12 T cell receptor beta chains sequenced from one sample in a study of cytomegalovirus exposure and HLA in healthy donors. The PCR ran on 60 Vbeta and 13 Jbeta primers. Using immunoSEQ multiplex PCR, the repertoire was profiled, and TCRdb retains in-frame clones only, with some absent. The table records over 150,000 clones, 82% of them present only once. The specimen was PBMCs. The receptors were gathered from a woman in her forties or fifties in good health and CMV-seropositive.

The gene calls are TRBV6-5 and TRBJ2-1; weak D call: TRBD2 (7 bases). V shed 8 bases and J shed 4 bases, with 15 bases lying between them. CDR3 length: 14 amino acids. The germline V gene encodes CDR1 MNHEY and CDR2 SVGAGI. CDR3 amino acids: CASGRGGGYNEQFF. The CDR3 DNA sequence: TGTGCCAGCGGTAGAGGGGGGGGGTACAATGAGCAGTTCTTC.

This chain uses TRBV18 with TRBJ2-7, with 7 bases matching TRBD1. J was trimmed by 2 bases and V by 5 bases; bases with no gene match: 9. The length of the CDR3 is 15 residues. Germline V gene lookup returns CDR1 KGHSH and CDR2 LQKENI. CDR3 DNA sequence: TGTGCCAGCTCATCCGGGACAGTGACCGCCTACGAGCAGTACTTC. Translating it yields CASSSGTVTAYEQYF.

The chain joins TRBV19 to TRBJ2-7; D call uncertain. CDR3 length: 11 amino acids. V gave up 10 bases and J gave up 7 bases, with 14 bases separating them. The V gene's germline CDR1 is LNHDA and CDR2 SQIVND (reference sequence). CDR3 sequence reads: CATSTSREQYF. CDR3 nucleotide sequence: TGTGCCACCTCAACGAGTCGGGAGCAGTACTTC.

The count of this clone is one. The genes are TRBV7-2 and TRBJ2-7, with 10 nucleotides matching TRBD2. Per germline, CDR1 SGHTA and CDR2 FQGNSA. V was clipped by 1 base and J by 2 bases; unmatched bases: 2. CDR3 length equals 15 residues. The CDR3 DNA is TGTGCCAGCAGCTTAGGGACTAGCGGTACCTACGAGCAGTACTTC. Its protein is CASSLGTSGTYEQYF.

The chain uses TRBV28 and TRBJ1-2; maybe TRBD1 (6 bases). This CDR3 has 15 residues. V was cut by 1 base and J by 7 bases, with 16 bases left in between. Per the germline V gene, CDR1 is MDHEN and CDR2 is SYDVKM. Here the CDR3 reads CASSLSQQGLIGYTF. The CDR3 DNA reads TGTGCCAGCAGTTTATCGCAACAGGGCCTCATTGGCTACACCTTC.

This rearrangement joins TRBV6-1 to TRBJ2-7, with TRBD1 as a possible D gene (6 bases). Looked up from germline, CDR1 is MNHNS and CDR2 is SASEGT. This CDR3 spans 14 amino acids. Deletions cut 7 bases from V and 0 bases from J, with 13 bases between. CDR3 in amino acids: CASTSGALSYEQYF. The CDR3 coding sequence is TGTGCCAGCACATCAGGGGCACTCTCCTACGAGCAGTACTTC.

CDR3 coding DNA: TGCGCCAGCAGCTTGAGTGGACAGAGCAATCAGCCCCAGCATTTT. Protein product: CASSLSGQSNQPQHF. V is TRBV5-1 and J is TRBJ1-5; weak D call: TRBD1 (6 bases). V lost 1 base to trimming and J lost 1 base, with 9 bases between them. Germline CDR1 SGHRS, CDR2 YFSETQ. CDR3 length: 15 residues.

The chain combines TRBV6-5 with TRBJ2-5, with TRBD2 matching 13 bases. Germline CDR1 and CDR2: MNHEY and SVGAGI. The CDR3 has 14 residues. V shed 4 bases and J 5 bases; nucleotides not matched to a gene: 1. CDR3 amino acids: CASSSTSGGETQYF. The CDR3 nucleotides are TGTGCCAGCAGTTCGACTAGCGGGGGGGAGACCCAGTACTTC.

This clone occurred once. J is TRBJ2-3 and V is TRBV6-1; 11 bases align to TRBD2. Germline V lookup: CDR1 MNHNS, CDR2 SASEGT. The trim removed 6 bases at V and 7 bases at J, leaving 3 bases unmatched. CDR3 length: 13 residues. CDR3 residues: CASRLAGANTQYF. CDR3 DNA sequence: TGTGCCAGCAGACTAGCGGGAGCAAATACGCAGTATTTT.

This clone turned up a few times. This chain links TRBV23-1 with TRBJ2-7, with a weak D call TRBD1 (5 bases). TRBV23-1 qualifies as an ORF whose function is uncertain. CDR3 length equals 14 residues. Trimming cost V 4 bases and J 7 bases, with 17 bases left between them. This CDR3 reads CASSPPRALGEQYF. The CDR3 DNA is TGCGCCAGCAGTCCCCCCAGGGCGTTGGGGGAGCAGTACTTC.

V usage is TRBV10-3 and J usage is TRBJ2-1, with 9 positions matching TRBD1. This CDR3 has 16 residues. CDR1 is ENHRY and CDR2 is SYGVKD in the germline V gene. V shed 4 bases and J 8 bases; nucleotides not matched to a gene: 12. CDR3 sequence (DNA): TGTGCCATCAGTGCGTCCGGACAGGGGAAGGGAGATGAGCAGTTCTTC. It specifies CAISASGQGKGDEQFF.

The J gene is TRBJ2-1, the V gene TRBV7-9; D perhaps matches TRBD2 (5 bases). In germline, CDR1 is SEHNR, CDR2 FQNEAQ (reference sequence). This CDR3 region has 15 residues. Trimming left V 0 bases short and J 5 bases short, with 11 bases between. The CDR3 spells CASSLAPSGNNEQFF. In nucleotides, the CDR3 is TGTGCCAGCAGCTTAGCTCCTTCCGGGAACAATGAGCAGTTCTTC.